This T cell receptor (beta chain) was sequenced during a study of cytomegalovirus exposure and HLA in healthy donors. Overall study findings and caveats: Using a false discovery rate of 0.05, a later analysis showed that 16,951 TCR beta sequences were associated with HLA alleles. Specificity for CMV antigens was confirmed in vitro for a few of the CMV-associated chains. The authors later linked a missense DCLRE1C variant to TCR beta V- and J-gene trimming. In a later analysis, most CMV-associated TCR beta chains appeared HLA-restricted.

PCR primers comprised 60 Vbeta and 13 Jbeta primers. The assay was immunoSEQ multiplex PCR, and TCRdb's table has in-frame clones only and misses some. The table shows more than 200,000 clones, with approximately 80% occurring only once. To note about this clone: What it binds is not known. One junction end disagrees with the germline gene, perhaps due to a read error.

Per germline, CDR1 SGHVS and CDR2 FQNEAQ. The CDR3 consists of 13 residues. The sequenced material came from PBMCs. This receptor was obtained from a man between 40 and 49 years old in good health and CMV-seronegative. The V gene is TRBV7-8, the J gene TRBJ2-1; D is possibly TRBD1 (6 bases). This CDR3 is CVSRRSQGGEQFF. CDR3 nucleotide sequence: TGTGTCAGCAGACGCTCACAGGGTGGTGAGCAGTTCTTC.